This TCR beta chain was captured by sequencing in a study of blood T cell repertoires in COVID-19. Across the study: Italy, Spain and the United States were the sources of the convalescent and acute COVID-19 samples. Nucleic acid was either cDNA or gDNA, and it came from T cells, B-cell-depleted T cells, or PBMCs.

The J segment lost 5 bases and the V segment lost 8 bases, leaving 11 bases of the junction unmatched. CDR3 length: 15 amino acids. The V gene's germline CDR1 is MNHEY and CDR2 SVGAGI. Those enrolled in Seattle joined during active infection and were followed longitudinally afterward. In the original workflow: By means of reference gene primer amplification, nucleated cell counts were estimated. Measured with immunoSEQ multiplex PCR; TCRdb has only the in-frame clones, and not every one. For V, J and clone size, that table is used; D and trimming come from the DNA. This table has 450,000 or so clones, roughly 90% appearing once.

The sequencing input was peripheral blood. This TCR was recovered from a man between 18 and 35 years old with COVID-19, enrolled during active disease. This sequence joins TRBV6-5 and TRBJ2-7; 11 nucleotides line up with TRBD2. CDR3 DNA sequence: TGTGCCAGCGTCTCGGTAGCGGGAGGGCCGCACGAGCAGTACTTC. Encoded protein: CASVSVAGGPHEQYF.